Sequencing of this TCR beta chain was carried out in a study of beta chain features in type 1 diabetes. As for the study in general: Cells sorted and examined across all samples totaled roughly 100,000,000. Whole-study results and caveats: It was among patients, rather than healthy donors, that naive, central memory and Treg TCRB repertoires appeared more similar. People with Type 1 diabetes carried modestly yet significantly shorter TCRB CDR3s in all four CD4+ subsets.

Expressed TCRB transcripts were sequenced after all isolated RNA was converted to cDNA. The repertoire was sequenced with immunoSEQ multiplex PCR; TCRdb's copy has only in-frame clones and lacks some. The profile shows around 710,000 clones, 12% of them singletons. CD4+ naive, central memory, regulatory and stem cell-like memory cells were sorted via CD45RO/CCR7/CD25/CD127/CD95/CD27. The CDR3 is 18 residues long. Germline trimming cut 1 base from V and 5 bases from J; bases unmatched to any gene: 15. Looked up from germline, CDR1 is SGHAT and CDR2 is FQDESV (reference sequence). This clone was observed a few times. Its antigen remains unidentified.

The chain couples TRBV11-1 to TRBJ1-1, with TRBD1 matching over 8 bases. The material sequenced was naive CD4+ T cells from blood. This receptor was obtained from a young man with type 1 diabetes. The CDR3 spells CASSLVRRGHGVLTEAFF. DNA for the CDR3: TGTGCCAGCAGCTTAGTGCGCAGGGGGCATGGTGTACTAACTGAAGCTTTCTTT.